These 27 T cell receptor beta chains originate from one sample sequenced in a study of T cell changes during pregnancy in multiple sclerosis. TCRdb's table, derived via immunoSEQ multiplex PCR, lists solely in-frame clones and lacks some. This sample carries approximately 80,000 clones, over 85% of them seen once, and the ten largest clones take approximately 0.71%. The sample consisted of peripheral blood, taken in the second trimester of pregnancy. The receptor set was obtained from a female donor in good health, enrolled as a control in a pregnancy study.

This chain uses TRBV7-2 with TRBJ2-5, with TRBD2 matching 10 bases. The V gene's germline CDR1 is SGHTA and CDR2 FQGNSA. V dropped 4 bases and J dropped 1; count of bases not matched to a gene: 3. The CDR3 contains 15 residues. DNA of the CDR3: TGTGCCAGCAGCTCCCGGACTAGCGGCCAAGAGACCCAGTACTTC. As protein: CASSSRTSGQETQYF.

The rearrangement joins TRBV30 to TRBJ1-5; D perhaps matches TRBD1 (5 bases). The CDR3 has 14 amino acids. Trimming cost V 6 bases and J 2 bases, with 14 bases left between them. The germline V gene has CDR1 GTSNPN and CDR2 SVGIG (reference sequence). CDR3 bases: TGTGCCTGTCAAGGGGAATTGGGCAATCAGCCCCAGCATTTT. This sequence encodes CACQGELGNQPQHF.

This sequence joins TRBV21-1 and TRBJ2-3; TRBD1, the table's D call, lacks a check against the DNA. TRBV21-1 is deemed a pseudogene. This CDR3 spans 19 amino acids. CDR3 protein: CASSKEIGTGPFSTDTQYF. The CDR3 nucleotides read TGTGCCAGCAGCAAAGAGATTGGGACAGGACCTTTTAGCACAGATACGCAGTATTTT.

The CDR3 loop reads CARWSGGAGELFF. CDR3 nucleotide sequence: TGTGCCCGGTGGAGCGGGGGGGCCGGGGAGCTGTTTTTT. V gene TRBV30 combines with J gene TRBJ2-2; 10 bases map to TRBD2. The CDR3 runs 13 residues. CDR1 GTSNPN and CDR2 SVGIG come from the germline V gene (reference sequence). V shed 8 bases, J shed 6 bases, and the junction held 6 bases outside the gene matches.

This chain connects TRBV18 to TRBJ1-5; D not certain. The CDR3 extends over 15 amino acids. Germline V gives CDR1 KGHSH, CDR2 LQKENI. The V and J ends lost 2 bases and 0 bases respectively, with 8 bases between them. The CDR3 is CASSPDGNSNQPQHF. In DNA form, the CDR3 reads TGTGCCAGCTCACCAGACGGGAATAGCAATCAGCCCCAGCATTTT.

CDR3 coding DNA: TGTGCCATCAGTGACGGGTTGGGGCAGGGAAGAAACACCATATATTTT. Protein: CAISDGLGQGRNTIYF. This chain uses TRBV10-3 with TRBJ1-3; D is perhaps TRBD1 (5 bases). Germline V lookup: CDR1 ENHRY, CDR2 SYGVKD. Trimming shortened V by 3 bases and J by 5 bases, and 17 bases separated the two germline ends. The CDR3 runs to 16 residues.

J is TRBJ2-7 and V is TRBV6-1; perhaps TRBD1 as D (5 bases). V lost 2 bases, J lost 7 bases, and 9 bases lay in between. This CDR3 has 12 amino acids. Germline CDR1 and CDR2: MNHNS and SASEGT. In nucleotides, the CDR3 is TGTGCCAGCAGTGAACAGGGTTGGGAGCAGTACTTC. Encoded protein: CASSEQGWEQYF.

CDR3 sequence: CASRPAAGTQYF. CDR3 nucleotide sequence: TGTGCCAGCAGACCCGCGGCAGGGACGCAGTATTTT. The rearrangement links TRBV9 to TRBJ2-3; a weak D match, TRBD1 (5 bases). The CDR3 is 12 amino acids. With 5 bases removed from V and 9 bases from J, the gap between germline ends came to 13 bases. Germline V gene sequence: CDR1 SGDLS, CDR2 YYNGEE. Supplemented by reference TRBV9 and TRBJ2-3, the full variable domain reads DSGVTQTPKHLITATGQRVTLRCSPRSGDLSVYWYQQSLDQGLQFLIQYYNGEERAKGNILERFSAQQFPDLHSELNLSSLELGDSALYFCASRPAAGTQYFGPGTRLTVL.

This chain connects TRBV7-9 to TRBJ1-2; 7 bases align to TRBD1. The CDR3 is 15 amino acids. Trimming took 5 bases from V and 8 from J; bases not matched to a gene: 14. The germline CDR1 and CDR2 sequences are SEHNR and FQNEAQ (reference sequence). The CDR3 sequence is CASSRTDRFSGGYTF. In nucleotides, the CDR3 is TGTGCCAGCAGCCGGACGGACAGGTTCTCGGGAGGCTACACCTTC.

The rearrangement links TRBV29-1 to TRBJ1-2, with TRBD1 matching over 7 bases. This CDR3 comprises 12 residues. Germline CDR1 is SQVTM and CDR2 is ANQGSEA. With 7 bases clipped from V and 4 bases from J, the junction kept 6 bases outside the gene matches. The CDR3 protein is CSAEGDSYGYTF. Here the CDR3 DNA reads TGCAGCGCCGAAGGGGACAGCTATGGCTACACCTTC.

J is TRBJ1-2 and V is TRBV2, with a possible D match to TRBD1 (6 bases). The ends were cut back, 6 bases at V and 1 base at J, with 12 bases in the middle. Germline V gene data show CDR1 as SNHLY and CDR2 as FYNNEI. This CDR3 is built from 14 residues. CDR3 protein: CASRERQVNYGYTF. CDR3 nucleotide sequence: TGTGCCAGCAGGGAAAGACAGGTTAACTATGGCTACACCTTC.

The gene calls are TRBV4-3 and TRBJ1-4, with 7 bases matching TRBD1. J lost 7 bases, V lost 2 bases, and 7 bases had no gene match. The germline V gene encodes CDR1 LGHNA and CDR2 YSLEER. This CDR3 contains 15 residues. Here the CDR3 DNA reads TGCGCCAGCAGCCAACCGGGACAGCTTTTTGAAAAACTGTTTTTT. It encodes CASSQPGQLFEKLFF.

This clone was seen once. CDR3 in amino acids: CASSVGLAGAYEQYF. In DNA form, the CDR3 reads TGTGCCAGCAGCGTGGGTTTAGCGGGGGCCTACGAGCAGTACTTC. The genes are TRBV9 and TRBJ2-7, with TRBD2 matching over 9 bases. CDR3 length: 15 residues. The germline V gene has CDR1 SGDLS and CDR2 YYNGEE. The ends lost 2 bases at V and 2 bases at J; junction bases unmatched: 5.

This chain connects TRBV6-5 to TRBJ2-3, with 9 bases that match TRBD2. This CDR3 is built from 14 residues. Germline-derived CDR1 and CDR2 are MNHEY and SVGAGI. The ends lost 5 bases at V and 6 bases at J; junction bases unmatched: 6. CDR3 region: CASSRSGGIDTQYF. The CDR3 DNA follows: TGTGCCAGCAGTCGTAGCGGGGGAATCGATACGCAGTATTTT.

The chain combines TRBV27 with TRBJ1-1; no clear D gene. The CDR3 consists of 14 residues. Germline loops: CDR1 MNHEY, CDR2 SMNVEV (reference sequence). V was pared by 0 bases and J by 1 base, with 6 bases between. CDR3 coding DNA: TGTGCCAGCAGTTTATCCCGTAAGAACACTGAAGCTTTCTTT. It codes for CASSLSRKNTEAFF.

The chain is built from TRBV7-2 and TRBJ2-3; D uncertain. The V end lost 5 bases, the J end lost 8 bases, and 23 bases lay between the germline ends. Germline CDR1 SGHTA, CDR2 FQGNSA. CDR3 length equals 16 residues. The CDR3 sequence is CASSPRVDARSGTQYF. Written as DNA, the CDR3 is TGTGCCAGCAGCCCACGGGTCGACGCTAGATCTGGTACGCAGTATTTT.

V usage is TRBV4-1 and J usage is TRBJ2-3, with 10 positions matching TRBD2. Germline values: CDR1 MGHRA, CDR2 YSYEKL. The CDR3 spans 16 residues. After removal of 1 base from V and 3 bases from J, the junction contained 4 bases not matched to a gene. The chain's CDR3 is CASSQGTSGVTDTQYF. Here the CDR3 DNA reads TGCGCCAGCAGCCAAGGCACTAGCGGGGTGACAGATACGCAGTATTTT.

The chain combines TRBV4-2 with TRBJ2-5, with a possible D match to TRBD1 (7 bases). Germline V gene lookup returns CDR1 LGHNA and CDR2 YNFKEQ. The CDR3 is 17 amino acids. V dropped 1 base and J dropped 4 bases, with 19 bases sitting between them. CDR3 sequence (DNA): TGTGCCAGCAGCCAAGGGGAACAGGGGCCCGGGGGAGAGACCCAGTACTTC. This sequence encodes CASSQGEQGPGGETQYF.

The chain carries TRBV4-2 and TRBJ2-1, with D perhaps TRBD2 (6 bases). The CDR3 has 18 residues. V was clipped by 0 bases and J by 4 bases, with 19 bases between them. The V gene's germline CDR1 is LGHNA and CDR2 YNFKEQ. The CDR3 sequence: CASSQDLYIAALYNEQFF. The CDR3 DNA reads TGTGCCAGCAGCCAAGATTTGTATATAGCGGCACTATACAATGAGCAGTTCTTC.

The chain joins TRBV9 to TRBJ1-1; TRBD1 might be the D (6 bases). Trimming left V 2 bases short and J 5 bases short, with 19 bases between. The CDR3 covers 16 residues. CDR1 is SGDLS and CDR2 is YYNGEE in the germline V gene. As DNA, the CDR3 is TGTGCCAGCAGCGTCTGGGGGCCGGGGAGGGGAACTGAAGCTTTCTTT. This encodes CASSVWGPGRGTEAFF.

V usage is TRBV25-1 and J usage is TRBJ2-7; D uncertain. The CDR3 length is 13 residues. CDR1 MGHDK and CDR2 SYGVNS come from the germline V gene. The V end was cut by 2 bases, the J end by 0 bases, with 5 bases between. The CDR3 protein is CASSEPISYEQYF. CDR3 in DNA: TGTGCCAGCAGTGAACCAATCTCCTACGAGCAGTACTTC.

The genes are TRBV6-5 and TRBJ1-1; perhaps TRBD1 as D (5 bases). V lost 2 bases and J 8 bases, leaving 6 bases between the germline ends. This CDR3 has 11 amino acids. Germline CDR1 and CDR2: MNHEY and SVGAGI. CDR3 amino acids: CASSYKGEAFF. The CDR3, as DNA: TGTGCCAGCAGTTACAAGGGGGAAGCTTTCTTT.

The J gene is TRBJ2-1, the V gene TRBV30; TRBD2 is a possible D gene (5 bases). The CDR3 runs to 11 residues. Germline V gives CDR1 GTSNPN, CDR2 SVGIG (reference sequence). Trimming removed 2 bases from V and 7 bases from J, with 6 bases in between. The CDR3 loop is CAWSSGNEQFF. CDR3 sequence (DNA): TGTGCCTGGAGTTCGGGGAATGAGCAGTTCTTC.

The chain is built from TRBV23-1 and TRBJ1-5; TRBD1 is a possible D gene (6 bases). TRBV23-1 belongs to the ORF category, with a function that is uncertain. The CDR3 length is 15 residues. With 0 bases removed from V and 4 bases from J, the gap between germline ends came to 10 bases. This chain's CDR3 is CASSQSLRGNQPQHF. In nucleotides, the CDR3 is TGCGCCAGCAGTCAATCGCTAAGGGGGAATCAGCCCCAGCATTTT.

The chain has TRBV7-2 and TRBJ2-7; a possible D gene is TRBD2 (5 bases). V dropped 1 base and J dropped 5 bases, with 9 bases sitting between them. Per the germline V gene, CDR1 is SGHTA and CDR2 is FQGNSA. This CDR3 spans 13 amino acids. DNA of the CDR3: TGTGCCAGCAGCTTAGGGACTGGTGACGAGCAGTACTTC. Amino acids: CASSLGTGDEQYF.

This chain uses TRBV7-2 with TRBJ1-2; D gene unclear. The germline V gene has CDR1 SGHTA and CDR2 FQGNSA. Trimming cost V 4 bases and J 12 bases, with 15 bases left between them. CDR3 size: 12 residues. CDR3 protein: CASSSPPGMDTF. Written as DNA, the CDR3 is TGTGCCAGCAGCTCACCCCCGGGTATGGACACCTTC.

This chain connects TRBV25-1 to TRBJ1-2, with D perhaps TRBD1 (5 bases). The germline CDR1 and CDR2 sequences are MGHDK and SYGVNS. Trimming shortened V by 5 bases and J by 5 bases, and 21 bases separated the two germline ends. CDR3 length: 16 residues. In nucleotides, the CDR3 is TGTGCCAGCAGTACCTGGGGAGGCAGGGCAGGATATGGCTACACCTTC. Its protein is CASSTWGGRAGYGYTF.